These T cell receptor beta chains were read from a single sample in a study of beta chain features in type 1 diabetes. TCRdb's table, derived via immunoSEQ multiplex PCR, lists solely in-frame clones and lacks some. The sample shows hundreds of thousands of clones, 15% of them seen only once. The sequencing sample was made of naive CD4+ T cells from blood. These receptors were taken from a man younger than 30 in good health. Each CDR3 is given without its conserved first and last residue.

>TRBV5-1|TRBJ2-1
ASSWGQGGGNEQF
>TRBV28|TRBJ1-1
ASSASLTEAF
>TRBV4-2|TRBJ2-4
ASSQEGGPVKNIQY
>TRBV6-5|TRBJ2-1
ASFPAGGDYNEQF
>TRBV7-9|TRBJ1-5
ASSLAGQPQH
>TRBV5-1|TRBJ2-7
ASGRDTYEQY
>TRBV5-1|TRBJ2-7
ASSNDRDGYEQY
>TRBV7-2|TRBJ2-2
ASSLGQGWPGELF
>TRBV4-2|TRBJ1-5
ASSQDLTGGFQPQH
>TRBV5-1|TRBJ2-1
ASSSTSGRALYEQF
>TRBV14|TRBJ1-2
ASSREGWYGYT
>TRBV10-3|TRBJ1-2
AISEGQGFGYT
>TRBV7-2|TRBJ2-3
ASSLWKDTQY
>TRBV15|TRBJ1-4
ATSREGDGGLF
>TRBV7-2|TRBJ1-1
ASSAERARWNTEAF
>TRBV7-9|TRBJ2-1
ASSLEGTRYNEQF
>TRBV27|TRBJ2-3
ASSPQRHLTDTQY
>TRBV6-1|TRBJ2-6
ASSEAGQGHSGANVLT
>TRBV7-2|TRBJ1-3
ASSLSPTGGNTIY
>TRBV15|TRBJ1-2
ATSREGRGVDYGYT
>TRBV5-4|TRBJ1-1
ASSPMGLNTEAF
>TRBV11-1|TRBJ2-1
ASSFERGSWF
>TRBV28|TRBJ2-7
ASSLQGHEQY
>TRBV2|TRBJ1-5
ASSVGQPFPQH
>TRBV7-9|TRBJ1-2
ASSEGQSYGYT
>TRBV9|TRBJ1-5
ASSVASRGSSNQPQH
>TRBV10-3|TRBJ2-5
AVRGGLKETQY
>TRBV7-6|TRBJ1-1
ASSLVGERRAF
>TRBV2|TRBJ2-5
ASIGLAGAPGETQY
>TRBV15|TRBJ1-2
ATSRDRVGGYT
>TRBV6-6|TRBJ1-5
ASTRSGQGSNQPQH
>TRBV27|TRBJ1-3
ASRGQGRGNTIY
>TRBV19|TRBJ2-1
ASRSGTSGNNEQF
>TRBV19|TRBJ1-5
ASRIGKISNQPQH
>TRBV7-2|TRBJ2-1
ASSLVGGNVYNEQF
>TRBV18|TRBJ1-6
ASSPPGQANSPLH
>TRBV19|TRBJ2-1
ASSVQGAGEQF
>TRBV27|TRBJ1-1
ASSLDGGAPANTEAF
>TRBV21-1|TRBJ2-7
ASSPRRGSFLYEQY
>TRBV29-1|TRBJ2-1
SVARTAQNNEQF
>TRBV30|TRBJ1-4
ALRGGESEKLF
>TRBV6-5|TRBJ2-2
ASSYRDRGSGELF
>TRBV5-1|TRBJ2-7
ASREQSYEQY
>TRBV9|TRBJ2-2
ASSVASGALGTGELF
>TRBV28|TRBJ2-4
ASPLGAGRDIQY
>TRBV7-9|TRBJ1-4
ASSLARGQGEKLF
>TRBV7-2|TRBJ2-7
ASSLEGQGPYEQY
>TRBV18|TRBJ1-2
ASSLDRNYGYT